This T cell receptor (beta chain) emerged from a study of CD8+ T cells in alopecia areata. Study conclusions and caveats: Tofacitinib yielded significantly lower scalp clonality and fewer expanded CD8+ clones among the top 100.

Trimming cost V 5 bases and J 7 bases, with 15 bases left between them. CDR3 length equals 14 residues. CDR1 SGHDN and CDR2 FVKESK come from the germline V gene. This clone appeared many times. What it binds is unknown. Reverse transcription of extracted RNA yielded cDNA, which provided the sequencing template. Profiling relied on immunoSEQ multiplex PCR, and the TCRdb table lists in-frame clones only, not all of them. The data show 150,000 to 250,000 clones, roughly 50% seen once. Treatment meaning: oral pan-JAK inhibitor, 5-10 mg twice daily. The sequenced sample was CD4+ T cells sorted from blood, obtained at week 24, from a patient treated with tofacitinib. The chain couples TRBV14 to TRBJ2-1; D may match TRBD1 or TRBD2 (7 bases each). The sequence came from a human donor with alopecia areata. CDR3 in amino acids: CASSIAGGGNEQFF. In nucleotides, the CDR3 is TGTGCCAGCAGCATAGCAGGGGGAGGGAATGAGCAGTTCTTC.